The entry below gives a single T cell receptor beta chain sequence along with its context. Its recognized antigen is unknown. No base-level quality is on record; no much larger clone is a single base apart. This record comes from a study of blood T cell repertoires in COVID-19 (TCRdb year 2020). Background for the entire study: Collaborator samples came from the United States, Italy and Spain and covered acute and convalescent phases of COVID-19. The material from the prospective study consisted of cDNA or gDNA derived from T cells, B-cell-depleted T cells, or PBMCs. Deeply sampled blood TCRbeta repertoires from subjects exposed to, actively infected with, or recovered from COVID-19 were included in the dataset. The repertoires were released in a freely available public database meant as a resource for research on the immune response to SARS-CoV-2. The samples were drawn from the first 160 participants of the ongoing ImmuneRACE study and from over a thousand subjects provided by 6 global collaborators. Nearly every sample came with metadata listing a de-identified subject ID, COVID-19 status, age in years and sex. Where available, HLA class I and class II types were taken from metadata supplied by the sample provider and were not determined by assay-based typing.

Spanning cysteine to phenylalanine, the CDR3 consists of 13 amino acids. The read is trimmed to its CDR3 DNA, 39 bases read in frame from base 1. V sheds 2 bases and J sheds 5 bases, leaving 8 bases between their ends. CDR1 SGHKS and CDR2 YYEKEE are derived from the germline V gene (reference sequence). What the research found in general, with its limitations: Clinical and demographic metadata were provided uncurated, with the amount varying by source and participant.

Participants in the prospective study were enrolled through a virtual design, were aged roughly 18 to 90 years, and lived in approximately 25 United States geographic areas. Cohort assignment in the prospective study relied on participant-reported clinical history from a screening survey and a study questionnaire. Exposed participants were defined as having been in contact with someone with a PCR-confirmed or clinician-diagnosed COVID-19 case within 2 weeks of study entry. Mobile phlebotomists in the prospective study collected whole blood, serum and a nasopharyngeal or oropharyngeal swab from every participant. Participants in the prospective study had the option to provide additional blood draws and questionnaires over an approximately 2-month period. Before DNA extraction, blood samples from the prospective study were shipped at room temperature or frozen. TCRbeta CDR3 regions were amplified from genomic DNA using the immunoSEQ Assay, a bias-controlled multiplex PCR. Regarding the original processing steps: The number of nucleated cells in each sample was estimated from the amplification of reference gene primers within the assay. Sequence reads were collapsed and filtered to measure the absolute abundance of every unique TCRbeta CDR3 rearrangement. For each sample, productive Simpson clonality was calculated as the square root of Simpson's diversity index over productive rearrangements. What TCRdb holds here is the immuneACCESS table cut down to in-frame rearrangements. Part of the clones is not present; checked against another copy, under half of the missing clones reflect an unresolved V gene, and the others are unexplained. That table supplies the V and J calls and clone size; D and trimming were determined from the DNA. The sample table lists 300,000 or so clones, 89% of them with a count of one. Of the sample, approximately 2.9% falls within the top ten clones.

This clonotype was sampled from a woman aged 50 to 60 who had been exposed to COVID-19. Input material: PBMCs or T cells enriched from blood (not recorded which). The chain is assembled from TRBV5-5 and TRBJ1-5; no D gene call is confident. For the CDR3, the sequence is CASSFQVDQPQHF. In nucleotides, the sequence is TGTGCCAGCAGCTTTCAGGTGGATCAGCCCCAGCATTTT.